This is a list of T cell receptor beta chains from one sample in a study of T cell clusters in autoimmune cytopenias. TCRdb reanalyzed the multiplex PCR reads, giving one entry per CDR3 protein sequence and no DNA. This sample contains around 10,000 distinct CDR3 sequences. These data were likewise used in another study, on T cell repertoires in aging, cancer and after chemotherapy.

Sequenced sample: peripheral blood. The receptors stem from a human donor in good health. Both conserved end residues are part of each CDR3. Each record gives: V gene, clone size, J gene, CDR3 protein. Where a row states a size, it is once, few, many or the class of an expanded clone; other rows omit it.

v_call: TRBV5-4; clone_size: medium-sized; j_call: TRBJ2-3; cdr3_aa: CASSARLAGALTDTQYF
v_call: TRBV27; clone_size: medium-sized; j_call: TRBJ2-2; cdr3_aa: CASRLSNTGELFF
v_call: TRBV18; clone_size: -; j_call: TRBJ2-3; cdr3_aa: CASSPPGLADTDTQYF
v_call: TRBV5-6; clone_size: medium-sized; j_call: TRBJ2-2; cdr3_aa: CASSHRTSILNTGELFF
v_call: TRBV30; clone_size: -; j_call: TRBJ1-1; cdr3_aa: CAWNLGQLNTEAFF
v_call: TRBV6-5; clone_size: medium-sized; j_call: TRBJ1-2; cdr3_aa: CASSYSRGYTF
v_call: TRBV29-1; clone_size: medium-sized; j_call: TRBJ2-1; cdr3_aa: CSTTSGGGNEQFF
v_call: TRBV18; clone_size: -; j_call: TRBJ1-1; cdr3_aa: CASSLQGTGNTEAFF
v_call: TRBV5-6; clone_size: -; j_call: TRBJ2-5; cdr3_aa: CASSSGILQETQYF
v_call: TRBV6-1; clone_size: -; j_call: TRBJ1-2; cdr3_aa: CASGPYGSYGYTF
v_call: TRBV19; clone_size: medium-sized; j_call: TRBJ2-3; cdr3_aa: CASSRPGTDTQYF
v_call: TRBV6-5; clone_size: -; j_call: TRBJ2-1; cdr3_aa: CASSSRWQGSPNEQFF
v_call: TRBV7-3; clone_size: -; j_call: TRBJ1-1; cdr3_aa: CASSHNTEAFF
v_call: TRBV6-2/TRBV6-3; clone_size: -; j_call: TRBJ1-1; cdr3_aa: CASSYSRRTGAEAFF
v_call: TRBV6-2/TRBV6-3; clone_size: -; j_call: TRBJ2-3; cdr3_aa: CASSPSGRATTQYF
v_call: TRBV15; clone_size: -; j_call: TRBJ1-3; cdr3_aa: CATTLTTGNTIYF
v_call: TRBV6-5; clone_size: -; j_call: TRBJ2-5; cdr3_aa: CASSHGGARETQYF
v_call: TRBV6-2/TRBV6-3; clone_size: -; j_call: TRBJ2-6; cdr3_aa: CASLSGGAGANVLTF
v_call: TRBV5-1; clone_size: -; j_call: TRBJ1-1; cdr3_aa: CASSLGILAGKHTEAFF
v_call: TRBV6-6; clone_size: -; j_call: TRBJ2-7; cdr3_aa: CASRMRRNGRDVQYF
v_call: TRBV6-1; clone_size: -; j_call: TRBJ1-5; cdr3_aa: CASRDRVNQPQHF
v_call: TRBV5-4; clone_size: -; j_call: TRBJ2-3; cdr3_aa: CASSLGLAVTDTQYF
v_call: TRBV20-1; clone_size: -; j_call: TRBJ1-5; cdr3_aa: CSARSGGAAGNQPQHF
v_call: TRBV7-2; clone_size: -; j_call: TRBJ2-5; cdr3_aa: CASSLGDRDQETQYF
v_call: TRBV5-6; clone_size: -; j_call: TRBJ1-2; cdr3_aa: CASSWGQGMGGYTF
v_call: TRBV7-6; clone_size: -; j_call: TRBJ2-2; cdr3_aa: CASRVGLAPGELFF
v_call: TRBV5-5; clone_size: medium-sized; j_call: TRBJ2-7; cdr3_aa: CASSLSRNEQYF
v_call: TRBV5-4; clone_size: medium-sized; j_call: TRBJ2-6; cdr3_aa: CASSLEGASSGANVLTF
v_call: TRBV6-5; clone_size: -; j_call: TRBJ2-3; cdr3_aa: CASKSTTGAGRDTQYF
v_call: TRBV19; clone_size: medium-sized; j_call: TRBJ2-5; cdr3_aa: CASNPGLAWETQYF
v_call: TRBV10-3; clone_size: -; j_call: TRBJ2-3; cdr3_aa: CAISDTSGSDTQYF
v_call: TRBV7-2; clone_size: -; j_call: TRBJ1-2; cdr3_aa: CASSLELGQGRNYGYTF
v_call: TRBV7-9; clone_size: -; j_call: TRBJ2-2; cdr3_aa: CASSLGRNTGELFF
v_call: TRBV24-1; clone_size: -; j_call: TRBJ2-3; cdr3_aa: CATRGISTDTQYF
v_call: TRBV5-5; clone_size: -; j_call: TRBJ1-1; cdr3_aa: CASSLQRDTEAFF
v_call: TRBV18; clone_size: -; j_call: TRBJ1-2; cdr3_aa: CASSPVQGTLYGYTF
v_call: TRBV20-1; clone_size: -; j_call: TRBJ2-1; cdr3_aa: CSASATEANEQFF
v_call: TRBV4-2; clone_size: -; j_call: TRBJ1-4; cdr3_aa: CASSPEGATNEKLFF
v_call: TRBV6-5; clone_size: medium-sized; j_call: TRBJ2-2; cdr3_aa: CASSYDRGNTGELFF
v_call: TRBV28; clone_size: -; j_call: TRBJ2-1; cdr3_aa: CASKESGSFDEQFF